This TCR beta chain was captured by sequencing in a study of identical twins. V gave up 1 base and J gave up 3 bases, with 13 bases separating them. Germline assignment: CDR1 LNHDA and CDR2 SQIVND (reference sequence). CDR3 length equals 16 residues. Addition of a universal primer site occurred through template switching, and cDNA carried unique molecular identifiers. TCRdb reanalysed the 5' RACE reads using MiXCR and keeps one entry per CDR3 protein. The profile shows 420,000 or so distinct CDR3 sequences, approximately 18% of them singletons. Whole-study findings and limits: Reduced insertions were recorded for abundant cord blood beta clonotypes, with no such pattern in memory repertoires. Out-of-frame alpha sequences common to twins exhibited an excess of low generation probability.

This clonotype was observed many times. Antigen unknown. The material sequenced was naive T cells sorted from blood. The rearrangement joins TRBV19 to TRBJ2-1; D not resolved. This sequence originates from a man aged 50-59 years in good health. The CDR3 sequence is CASSIGARSIYNEQFF. CDR3 DNA: TGTGCCAGTAGTATAGGGGCCAGATCCATCTACAATGAGCAGTTCTTC.